Described below is a single TCR beta chain sequence and its context. These data originate in a study of T cells expressing NK-cell markers. Study overall: Sorted CD3+CD56-NKG2C+, CD3+CD56+NKG2C- and CD3+CD56+NKG2C+ T cells were the source of the TCR beta repertoires. Most of the eight sequenced donors were HCMV-seropositive; one was seronegative.

UMIs were included in TCR beta cDNA generated by 5'RACE template switching. TCRdb reprocessed the 5' RACE reads and stores each CDR3 protein as one record, lacking DNA. This repertoire includes about 550,000 distinct CDR3 sequences. There are 13 residues in the CDR3. Germline lookup yields CDR1 DFQATT and CDR2 SNEGSKA (reference sequence). The chain uses TRBV20-1 and TRBJ2-5; TCRdb calls TRBD1, which cannot be checked without DNA. The sequencing sample was made of blood T cells: a sorted CD56 or NKG2C T cell subset, CD4+ or CD8+ T cells, or bulk PBMC T cells (not recorded which). This clonotype was obtained from a man younger than 35 in good health. CDR3 in amino acids: CSAQGGVRETQYF.